A single TCR beta chain is shown here with its context. The CDR3 runs 14 residues. V dropped 5 bases and J dropped 4; count of bases not matched to a gene: 6. Germline CDR1 reads SGHTA; CDR2 reads FQGNSA. Methods used by the authors: How many nucleated cells were present was estimated from reference gene primer amplification. TCRdb keeps only in-frame clones here, not all; method: immunoSEQ multiplex PCR. From that table come the V and J calls and clone size; the DNA was used to work out D and trimming. The sample gives 50,000 to 65,000 clones, around 87% of which show up once; roughly 0.94% is in the top ten. The sample originates from a study of blood T cell repertoires in COVID-19. Looking at the study overall: Acute and convalescent COVID-19 samples came from the United States, Italy and Spain. PBMCs, B-cell-depleted T cells, or T cells were the source of the cDNA or gDNA that made up the material.

J is TRBJ2-3 and V is TRBV7-2, with 7 positions matching TRBD1. Specimen: peripheral blood. This TCR came from a man in his sixties or seventies with acute or convalescent COVID-19. The CDR3 region has the DNA TGTGCCAGCAGCGTAGGTACAGGGGCAGATACGCAGTATTTT. Protein: CASSVGTGADTQYF. Full variable domain (remainder filled in from reference TRBV7-2 and TRBJ2-3): GAGVSQSPSNKVTEKGKDVELRCDPISGHTALYWYRQSLGQGLEFLIYFQGNSAPDKSGLPSDRFSAERTGGSVSTLTIQRTQQEDSAVYLCASSVGTGADTQYFGPGTRLTVL.